A single sample is the source of the 7 T cell receptor beta chains below, sequenced in a study of T cell changes during pregnancy in multiple sclerosis (dated by TCRdb to the late 2010s). The library was made by the immunoSEQ multiplex PCR assay. Entries here come from immuneACCESS through TCRdb and include only in-frame sequences with V and J called. Some clones fail to appear in such tables; in the studies checked, an unresolved V gene covers under half of the shortfall, and the cause of the remainder is unknown. In all, the sample holds approximately 70,000 clones, and 90% to 95% of those were seen once. The ten largest account for about 1.6% of the sample. The source was peripheral blood, collected after pregnancy. The origin of the receptors is a female donor with multiple sclerosis, enrolled in a pregnancy study.

This rearrangement joins TRBV7-9 to TRBJ1-1, with 8 bases that match TRBD1. J lost 3 bases, V lost 5 bases, and 5 bases had no gene match. The CDR3 length is 14 residues. Germline CDR1 and CDR2: SEHNR and FQNEAQ (reference sequence). CDR3 sequence (DNA): TGTGCCAGCAGCCCCAGGGGGCAACACACTGAAGCTTTCTTT. Residues: CASSPRGQHTEAFF.

V usage is TRBV5-1 and J usage is TRBJ2-7; a possible D gene is TRBD2 (6 bases). The CDR3 runs 15 residues. Germline values: CDR1 SGHRS, CDR2 YFSETQ. Between the trimmed V and J ends, which lost 0 bases and 2 bases, there was a span of 12 bases. CDR3 protein: CASSLGRELTYEQYF. The CDR3, as DNA: TGCGCCAGCAGCTTGGGACGGGAGTTGACCTACGAGCAGTACTTC.

V is TRBV28 and J is TRBJ1-5; D is unresolved. The CDR3 contains 14 residues. CDR1 is MDHEN, CDR2 SYDVKM, per germline. Trimming removed 7 bases from V and 1 base from J, with 11 bases in between. CDR3 in DNA: TGTGCCAGCAAGGCCCCGGGGAGCAATCAGCCCCAGCATTTT. It encodes CASKAPGSNQPQHF. The whole variable domain, filled in from reference TRBV28 and TRBJ1-5, reads DVKVTQSSRYLVKRTGEKVFLECVQDMDHENMFWYRQDPGLGLRLIYFSYDVKMKEKGDIPEGYSVSREKKERFSLILESASTNQTSMYLCASKAPGSNQPQHFGDGTRLSIL.

This chain joins TRBV5-1 and TRBJ2-1, with TRBD2 matching 14 bases. CDR1 is SGHRS and CDR2 is YFSETQ in the germline V gene. The junction had 13 bases not matched to a gene; V was cut back by 0 bases and J by 11 bases. The CDR3 runs to 18 residues. CDR3: CASSLALLRLAGGIKQFF. DNA for the CDR3: TGCGCCAGCAGCTTGGCCCTTCTACGACTAGCGGGAGGGATTAAGCAGTTCTTC.

This sequence joins TRBV5-1 and TRBJ2-3, with 10 bases matching TRBD1. The CDR3 is 16 amino acids. Germline trimming cut 4 bases from V and 0 bases from J; bases unmatched to any gene: 5. Germline assignment: CDR1 SGHRS and CDR2 YFSETQ. CDR3 loop: CASSGGQGISTDTQYF. In DNA, the CDR3 is TGCGCCAGCAGCGGGGGACAGGGGATAAGCACAGATACGCAGTATTTT.

The rearrangement joins TRBV27 to TRBJ2-3; a weak D match, TRBD2 (5 bases). The ends were cut back, 0 bases at V and 3 bases at J, with 7 bases in the middle. Germline CDR1 and CDR2: MNHEY and SMNVEV (reference sequence). CDR3 length: 14 amino acids. In DNA form, the CDR3 reads TGTGCCAGCAGTTTATCGGACTCAACAGATACGCAGTATTTT. This encodes CASSLSDSTDTQYF.

The genes are TRBV6-1 and TRBJ2-6; D is perhaps TRBD1 (5 bases). The CDR3 is made up of 15 amino acids. Between the trimmed V and J ends, which lost 6 bases and 2 bases, there was a span of 11 bases. CDR1 is MNHNS and CDR2 is SASEGT in the germline V gene. The CDR3 bases are TGTGCCAGCAGCAGGGATGTAGCTGGGGCCAACGTCCTGACTTTC. Protein product: CASSRDVAGANVLTF.